This T cell receptor beta chain was recorded in a study of blood T cell repertoires in COVID-19. Turning to the study itself: The United States, Italy and Spain supplied acute and convalescent COVID-19 samples.

CDR1 and CDR2 (germline): SGDLS, YYNGEE. The CDR3 spans 14 residues. V lost 3 bases to trimming and J lost 0 bases; unmatched junction nucleotides: 3. This table comes from immunoSEQ multiplex PCR, and its TCRdb copy is limited to in-frame clones, with some not included. The repertoire holds more than 90,000 clones, 75% to 85% seen once, with roughly 7.9% in the top ten. The V gene is TRBV9, the J gene TRBJ2-7, with TRBD1 matching 7 bases. The clonotype was recovered from a man between 70 and 80 years old with acute or convalescent COVID-19. Sequenced sample: peripheral blood. The CDR3 is CASSGRDSSYEQYF. The CDR3 DNA reads as TGTGCCAGCAGCGGTCGGGACAGCTCCTACGAGCAGTACTTC. Full variable domain (remainder filled in from reference TRBV9 and TRBJ2-7): DSGVTQTPKHLITATGQRVTLRCSPRSGDLSVYWYQQSLDQGLQFLIQYYNGEERAKGNILERFSAQQFPDLHSELNLSSLELGDSALYFCASSGRDSSYEQYFGPGTRLTVT.